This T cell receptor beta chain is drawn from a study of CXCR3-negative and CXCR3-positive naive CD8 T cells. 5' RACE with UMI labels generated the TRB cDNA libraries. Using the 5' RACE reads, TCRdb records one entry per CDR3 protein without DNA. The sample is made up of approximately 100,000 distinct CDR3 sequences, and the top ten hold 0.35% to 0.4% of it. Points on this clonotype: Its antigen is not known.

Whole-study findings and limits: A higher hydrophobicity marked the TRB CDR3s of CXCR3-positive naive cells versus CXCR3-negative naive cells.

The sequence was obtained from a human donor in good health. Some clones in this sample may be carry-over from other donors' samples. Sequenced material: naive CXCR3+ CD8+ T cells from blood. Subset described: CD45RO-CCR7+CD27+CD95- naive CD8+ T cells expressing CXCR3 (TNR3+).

CDR3 loop: CASSLLAGDLNEQFF. V and J are TRBV7-3 and TRBJ2-1; the TCRdb call, TRBD2, lacks DNA for checking. There are 15 residues in the CDR3. Germline V gene lookup returns CDR1 SGHTA and CDR2 FQGTGA.